What follows is one T cell receptor (beta chain) and its context. This entry comes from a study of blood T cell repertoires in COVID-19. Unmatched junction bases numbered 5, after V lost 2 bases and J lost 4 bases. The CDR3 extends over 15 amino acids. Germline CDR1 and CDR2: ENHRY and SYGVKD. Per the original data handling: Scientists estimated how many nucleated cells there were by amplifying reference gene primers. TCRdb's copy holds only in-frame clones and misses some; the assay was immunoSEQ multiplex PCR. V and J calls and clone size are those listed in that table; D and trimming were worked out from the DNA. Among 15,000 to 20,000 clones, about 88% were seen once, and the ten largest hold approximately 34%.

This clonotype was obtained from an elderly woman with COVID-19, enrolled during active disease. The specimen was peripheral blood. The chain employs TRBV10-3 and TRBJ2-5; 9 bases align to TRBD1. The CDR3 DNA is TGTGCCATCAGTGAGCTTACAGGGGGCGGAGAGACCCAGTACTTC. This encodes CAISELTGGGETQYF.